This TCR beta chain is drawn from a study of blood T cell repertoires in COVID-19. In the study overall: Sites across the United States, Italy and Spain contributed samples from acute and convalescent COVID-19. Nucleic acid was either cDNA or gDNA, and it came from T cells, B-cell-depleted T cells, or PBMCs.

V lost 1 base, J lost 0 bases, and 7 bases lay in between. Germline loops: CDR1 LNHNV, CDR2 YYDKDF (reference sequence). The CDR3 is made up of 15 amino acids. How the authors handled the data: It was from reference gene primer amplification that nucleated cell counts were estimated. Method: immunoSEQ multiplex PCR; TCRdb's copy keeps in-frame clones and lacks some. D and trimming come from the DNA, and the V and J calls and clone size come from that table. This sample has 130,000 or so clones, with around 89% found just once. The source material was peripheral blood. The TCR sequence derives from a human donor in a cohort sampled during active COVID-19. V gene TRBV15 combines with J gene TRBJ2-4; possible D gene TRBD1, 6 bases. The CDR3 here is CATSRAGVAKNIQYF. CDR3 coding DNA: TGTGCCACCAGCAGAGCAGGGGTAGCCAAAAACATTCAGTACTTC.